Below, 26 T cell receptor beta chains from the same sample are listed, as sequenced in a study of blood T cell repertoires in COVID-19. Some clones are missing from TCRdb's copy, which holds only in-frame ones; the method was immunoSEQ multiplex PCR. The data contain roughly 340,000 clones, 70% to 90% of them seen just once; the ten biggest clones take up about 2.1%. Sequences were obtained from PBMCs or T cells enriched from blood (not recorded which). All receptors derive from a man aged 35 to 55 in a cohort exposed to, infected with or recovered from COVID-19 (not recorded which).

As to this clone: At one end, the junction sequence differs from germline, possibly due to a read error. The chain links TRBV19 to TRBJ2-2; 7 bases map to TRBD2. The germline V gene has CDR1 LNHDA and CDR2 SQIVND (reference sequence). CDR3 size: 17 residues. The CDR3 region is CASSKRGAIPATGELFF. The CDR3 DNA is TGTGCCAGCAGTAAGCGGGGAGCGATTCCGGCCACCGGGGAGCTGTTTTTT.

This sequence joins TRBV25-1 and TRBJ1-1; no definite D call. V lost 3 bases and J 3 bases, leaving 14 bases between the germline ends. The CDR3 loop spans 15 amino acids. CDR1 is MGHDK and CDR2 is SYGVNS in the germline V gene. CDR3 region: CASSDVRSRYTEAFF. The CDR3 DNA reads as TGTGCCAGCAGTGATGTTCGCTCGAGGTACACTGAAGCTTTCTTT.

This chain connects TRBV2 to TRBJ1-4; maybe TRBD1 (6 bases). In germline, CDR1 is SNHLY, CDR2 FYNNEI. This CDR3 spans 15 amino acids. V lost 5 bases and J 0 bases, leaving 10 bases between the germline ends. This CDR3 reads CASSQQGPTNEKLFF. The CDR3 DNA is TGTGCCAGCAGTCAACAGGGTCCAACTAATGAAAAACTGTTTTTT.

The table lists this clone with a few counts. The genes are TRBV5-4 and TRBJ2-7; D might be TRBD2 (6 bases). Germline-derived CDR1 and CDR2 are SGHNT and YYREEE (reference sequence). Between the trimmed V and J ends, which lost 2 bases and 7 bases, there was a span of 16 bases. The CDR3 sequence is 14 residues long. The CDR3 sequence is CASSLAAGGREQYF. CDR3 DNA sequence: TGTGCCAGCAGCTTAGCAGCGGGTGGCAGGGAGCAGTACTTC.

The rearrangement joins TRBV9 to TRBJ2-1; D gene uncertain. Trimming took off 0 bases at V and 0 bases at J, with 7 bases between the two ends. Germline V lookup: CDR1 SGDLS, CDR2 YYNGEE. This CDR3 spans 15 amino acids. The CDR3 reads CASSVVPSSYNEQFF. CDR3 in DNA: TGTGCCAGCAGCGTAGTCCCCAGCTCCTACAATGAGCAGTTCTTC.

The J gene is TRBJ2-7, the V gene TRBV4-1, with TRBD2 matching 7 bases. Germline CDR1 is MGHRA and CDR2 is YSYEKL. This CDR3 is 15 amino acids long. V lost 1 base to trimming and J lost 5 bases; unmatched junction nucleotides: 8. CDR3 residues: CASSQGFKGGDEQYF. DNA for the CDR3: TGCGCCAGCAGCCAAGGCTTTAAGGGAGGGGACGAGCAGTACTTC.

This clone was observed a single time. The chain is built from TRBV7-9 and TRBJ1-4; TRBD1 matches at 9 bases. The germline CDR1 and CDR2 sequences are SEHNR and FQNEAQ (reference sequence). V gave up 1 base and J gave up 8 bases; unmatched junction bases: 11. The CDR3 is made up of 17 amino acids. In DNA, the CDR3 is TGTGCCAGCAGCTTAGTGGGACAGGGCCCCGTTAAAGAAAAACTGTTTTTT. Residues: CASSLVGQGPVKEKLFF.

The CDR3 sequence: CASSPPSGRVGTDTQYF. The CDR3 nucleotides read TGTGCCAGCAGCCCCCCTAGCGGGAGGGTGGGCACAGATACGCAGTATTTT. The chain uses TRBV28 and TRBJ2-3, with 12 bases identical to TRBD2. The CDR3 has 17 residues. The V segment lost 6 bases and the J segment 1 base; nucleotides outside the gene matches: 8. Germline values: CDR1 MDHEN, CDR2 SYDVKM.

The chain recombines TRBV6-5 with TRBJ2-7; 9 bases align to TRBD2. Germline loops: CDR1 MNHEY, CDR2 SVGAGI. Trimming took 7 bases from V and 5 from J; bases not matched to a gene: 9. The CDR3 covers 14 residues. The CDR3 here is CASMRGTSTHEQYF. CDR3 nucleotide sequence: TGTGCCAGCATGAGGGGGACTAGCACCCACGAGCAGTACTTC.

This clone showed up just once. The V gene is TRBV11-2, the J gene TRBJ1-1; D may be TRBD1 (6 bases). This CDR3 contains 18 residues. Trimming removed 2 bases at V and 5 bases at J, with 24 bases between. CDR1 and CDR2 (germline): SGHAT, FQNNGV. The CDR3 is CASSLNAVGAGARTEAFF. For the CDR3, the DNA is TGTGCCAGCAGCTTAAACGCGGTAGGAGCGGGGGCAAGGACTGAAGCTTTCTTT.

The chain is built from TRBV5-8 and TRBJ1-2, with TRBD1 identical over 7 bases. CDR1 and CDR2 from the germline V gene are SGHTS and YDEGEE. The CDR3 extends over 13 amino acids. J was trimmed by 5 bases and V by 7 bases; bases with no gene match: 8. In nucleotides, the CDR3 is TGTGCCAGCGGCCACGGGACAGCATATGGCTACACCTTC. This translates into CASGHGTAYGYTF.

This chain joins TRBV10-1 and TRBJ1-2, with 8 bases identical to TRBD1. Germline V lookup: CDR1 WNHNN, CDR2 SYGVQD (reference sequence). V lost 2 bases, J lost 2 bases, and 7 bases stayed unmatched. The CDR3 is 16 residues long. The CDR3, as DNA: TGCGCCAGCAGTGAGCCCCGCCGGGACAGGAACTATGGCTACACCTTC. As protein: CASSEPRRDRNYGYTF.

The rearrangement uses TRBV6-4 and TRBJ2-1, with a possible D match to TRBD2 (7 bases). With 3 bases removed from V and 6 bases from J, the gap between germline ends came to 18 bases. Per the germline V gene, CDR1 is MRHNA and CDR2 is SNTAGT. The CDR3 is 16 amino acids. CDR3 loop: CASSEALGEGGNEQFF. The CDR3 bases are TGTGCCAGCAGTGAAGCGCTCGGGGAGGGGGGCAATGAGCAGTTCTTC.

This chain connects TRBV5-1 to TRBJ1-1; 8 nucleotides align to TRBD1. The germline V gene encodes CDR1 SGHRS and CDR2 YFSETQ. V lost 1 base to trimming and J lost 3 bases; unmatched junction nucleotides: 2. This CDR3 has 14 residues. The CDR3: CASSLQTGDTEAFF. In nucleotides, the CDR3 is TGCGCCAGCAGCTTGCAGACAGGGGACACTGAAGCTTTCTTT.

The rearrangement links TRBV24-1 to TRBJ1-2; D is unclear. Germline loops: CDR1 KGHDR, CDR2 SFDVKD. The length of the CDR3 is 12 residues. V lost 0 bases and J 5 bases, leaving 3 bases between the germline ends. CDR3 sequence reads: CATSDLLYGYTF. The CDR3 DNA reads as TGTGCCACCAGTGATTTGCTTTATGGCTACACCTTC.

J is TRBJ2-7 and V is TRBV4-1; 13 bases are shared with TRBD2. This CDR3 region has 18 residues. The germline V gene has CDR1 MGHRA and CDR2 YSYEKL. The V segment lost 0 bases and the J segment 3 bases; nucleotides outside the gene matches: 8. The CDR3 region has the DNA TGCGCCAGCAGCCAAGATACAGGGGGGACTAGCGGGATCTACGAGCAGTACTTC. It specifies CASSQDTGGTSGIYEQYF.

This clone has only one observation. The chain combines TRBV5-8 with TRBJ2-7; 7 bases map to TRBD1. Losses at the gene ends were 2 bases for V and 7 bases for J; bases not matched to a gene: 6. Germline CDR1 SGHTS, CDR2 YDEGEE. The CDR3 length is 13 residues. The CDR3 protein is CASSFGTVKEQYF. The CDR3 nucleotides read TGTGCCAGCAGCTTCGGGACAGTTAAGGAGCAGTACTTC. Combining the CDR3 with reference TRBV5-8 and TRBJ2-7 gives the whole variable domain EAGVTQSPTHLIKTRGQQATLRCSPISGHTSVYWYQQALGLGLQFLLWYDEGEERNRGNFPPRFSGRQFPNYSSELNVNALELEDSALYLCASSFGTVKEQYFGPGTRLTVT.

V gene TRBV19 combines with J gene TRBJ2-1; D ambiguous. Trimming removed 4 bases from V and 0 bases from J, with 13 bases in between. Germline CDR1 and CDR2: LNHDA and SQIVND (reference sequence). The CDR3 spans 16 residues. The chain's CDR3 is CASSTLLSGSYNEQFF. CDR3 nucleotides: TGTGCCAGTAGTACTCTTCTATCGGGCTCCTACAATGAGCAGTTCTTC.

The rearrangement joins TRBV2 to TRBJ2-1, with 9 positions matching TRBD1. This CDR3 spans 15 amino acids. Trimming at V came to 4 bases and at J to 4 bases, leaving 5 bases not matched to a gene. Germline lookup yields CDR1 SNHLY and CDR2 FYNNEI. This chain's CDR3 is CASSAGQGLYNEQFF. As DNA, the CDR3 is TGTGCCAGCAGTGCGGGACAGGGTCTGTACAATGAGCAGTTCTTC.

V and J are TRBV27 and TRBJ2-7, with 7 bases matching TRBD1. Germline V gene sequence: CDR1 MNHEY, CDR2 SMNVEV (reference sequence). This CDR3 is 16 amino acids long. The V and J ends lost 2 bases and 0 bases, in that order; junction bases with no gene match: 7. The CDR3 reads CASSLGPGTASYEQYF. The CDR3 nucleotides read TGTGCCAGCAGTTTAGGACCCGGGACAGCCTCCTACGAGCAGTACTTC.

V gene TRBV11-2 combines with J gene TRBJ2-7, with D unclear. The V gene's germline CDR1 is SGHAT and CDR2 FQNNGV. The V gene lost 6 bases and the J gene lost 3 bases, with 6 bases spanning the gap. This CDR3 comprises 11 residues. CDR3 protein: CASSVYYEQYF. DNA for the CDR3: TGTGCCAGCAGTGTATACTACGAGCAGTACTTC.

The V call is TRBV7-9, the J call TRBJ2-5; 12 bases are shared with TRBD2. Germline-derived CDR1 and CDR2 are SEHNR and FQNEAQ (reference sequence). Losses at the gene ends were 0 bases for V and 2 bases for J; bases not matched to a gene: 1. The CDR3 loop spans 16 amino acids. CDR3 in DNA: TGTGCCAGCAGCTTAGCGGGACTAGCGGGTCAAGAGACCCAGTACTTC. Translated, it gives CASSLAGLAGQETQYF.

This chain links TRBV11-2 with TRBJ1-2, with D perhaps TRBD1 (5 bases). V lost 3 bases, J lost 8 bases, and 13 bases lay in between. The CDR3 runs to 13 residues. Looked up from germline, CDR1 is SGHAT and CDR2 is FQNNGV. CDR3 protein: CASSLSGGRGYTF. Here the CDR3 DNA reads TGTGCCAGCAGCTTGTCCGGGGGTAGAGGCTACACCTTC.

This chain uses TRBV18 with TRBJ1-2, with D perhaps matching TRBD1 (5 bases). Trimming removed 2 bases at V and 2 bases at J, with 9 bases between. This CDR3 has 14 residues. The germline gives CDR1 KGHSH, CDR2 LQKENI. The CDR3 sequence: CASSPSGLNYGYTF. Written as DNA, the CDR3 is TGTGCCAGCTCACCATCAGGGTTGAACTATGGCTACACCTTC.

This clone was picked up a small number of times. The chain combines TRBV5-6 with TRBJ1-2; TRBD1 is a possible D gene (6 bases). This CDR3 has 13 amino acids. The ends were cut back, 4 bases at V and 2 bases at J, with 9 bases in the middle. CDR1 and CDR2 from the germline V gene are SGHDT and YYEEEE. The CDR3 region has the DNA TGTGCCAGCAGCGTAACAGGGAACTATGGCTACACCTTC. It translates to CASSVTGNYGYTF.

In its sample, this clone was seen once. The chain carries TRBV21-1 and TRBJ1-6; the table gives TRBD1 as D, unverified against the DNA. TRBV21-1 is a pseudogene. This CDR3 comprises 16 residues. The CDR3 loop is CASSKDSRASNSPLHF. As DNA, the CDR3 is TGTGCCAGCAGCAAAGACTCCAGGGCGAGTAATTCACCCCTCCACTTT.